These T cell receptor beta chains were read from a single sample in a study of T-cell reconstitution after alpha-beta-depleted transplantation in children. TCRdb independently ran MiXCR on the PCR reads; one entry per CDR3 protein. This sample yields approximately 300,000 distinct CDR3 sequences, of which about 9.5% are seen a single time; approximately 7.6% belongs to the top ten. The sequenced sample was PBMCs, obtained before TCRalphabeta/CD19-depleted stem cell transplant. These receptors were taken from a boy under three years old with acute myeloid leukemia, due to receive a stem cell transplant. Each CDR3 is given with its conserved first and last residue. The D gene is left open where the match is weak. Clone size is stated in some rows and not others, as once, few, many or a class when expanded.

clone size: many
D gene: .
J gene: TRBJ2-1
V gene: TRBV19
CDR3 protein: CASSILDPSLGEQFF
CDR3 DNA: TGTGCCAGTAGTATCCTCGACCCCTCCTTAGGGGAGCAGTTCTTC

clone size: .
D gene: TRBD2
J gene: TRBJ2-3
V gene: TRBV12-3/TRBV12-4
CDR3 protein: CASTSSGGTDTQYF
CDR3 DNA: TGTGCCAGCACTTCAAGCGGGGGAACAGATACGCAGTATTTT

clone size: many
D gene: .
J gene: TRBJ2-3
V gene: TRBV7-8
CDR3 protein: CASSLPVRGREFRSTDTQYF
CDR3 DNA: TGTGCCAGCAGCTTACCCGTGAGGGGGCGGGAGTTTCGAAGCACAGATACGCAGTATTTT

clone size: many
D gene: TRBD2
J gene: TRBJ2-1
V gene: TRBV4-3
CDR3 protein: CASSQVAGGGSYNEQFF
CDR3 DNA: TGCGCCAGCAGCCAAGTCGCGGGGGGTGGGTCCTACAATGAGCAGTTCTTC

clone size: many
D gene: .
J gene: TRBJ2-3
V gene: TRBV14
CDR3 protein: CASSQDSAGSTDTQYF
CDR3 DNA: TGTGCCAGCAGCCAAGACTCGGCAGGGAGCACAGATACTCAGTATTTT

clone size: many
D gene: .
J gene: TRBJ2-1
V gene: TRBV5-4
CDR3 protein: CASSLAGAWGEQFF
CDR3 DNA: TGTGCCAGCAGCTTGGCCGGGGCATGGGGTGAGCAGTTCTTC

clone size: many
D gene: TRBD1
J gene: TRBJ2-2
V gene: TRBV27
CDR3 protein: CARQGPGELFF
CDR3 DNA: TGTGCGAGACAGGGACCCGGGGAGCTGTTTTTT

clone size: many
D gene: .
J gene: TRBJ2-7
V gene: TRBV7-9
CDR3 protein: CASSLSAPRWLDEQYF
CDR3 DNA: TGTGCCAGCAGCCTATCGGCCCCTCGGTGGTTGGACGAGCAGTACTTC

clone size: many
D gene: TRBD1
J gene: TRBJ2-7
V gene: TRBV29-1
CDR3 protein: CSIRDSSYEQYF
CDR3 DNA: TGCAGCATCCGGGACAGTTCCTACGAGCAGTACTTC

clone size: few
D gene: TRBD2
J gene: TRBJ2-3
V gene: TRBV3-1
CDR3 protein: CASSQNVLAGGLGTQYF
CDR3 DNA: TGTGCCAGCAGCCAAAACGTTCTAGCGGGGGGGCTTGGTACGCAGTATTTT

clone size: many
D gene: .
J gene: TRBJ2-7
V gene: TRBV29-1
CDR3 protein: CSVGLALSRTYYEQYF
CDR3 DNA: TGCAGCGTCGGGCTAGCCCTTAGTCGAACTTACTACGAGCAGTACTTC

clone size: many
D gene: TRBD2
J gene: TRBJ2-7
V gene: TRBV6-5
CDR3 protein: CASRGTSGRAYEQYF
CDR3 DNA: TGTGCCAGCAGAGGGACTAGCGGGAGGGCCTACGAGCAGTACTTC

clone size: .
D gene: .
J gene: TRBJ2-3
V gene: TRBV7-9
CDR3 protein: CASSTIIPDTQYF
CDR3 DNA: TGTGCCAGCAGCACAATAATCCCAGATACGCAGTATTTT

clone size: few
D gene: TRBD1
J gene: TRBJ2-1
V gene: TRBV27
CDR3 protein: CASTSYGITGGSEDSYNEQFF
CDR3 DNA: TGTGCCAGCACTTCCTATGGTATCACAGGGGGCTCCGAGGACTCCTACAATGAGCAGTTCTTC

clone size: .
D gene: .
J gene: TRBJ1-5
V gene: TRBV6-5
CDR3 protein: CASSYSGPNQPQHF
CDR3 DNA: TGTGCCAGCAGTTACTCAGGGCCCAATCAGCCCCAGCATTTT

clone size: many
D gene: .
J gene: TRBJ2-5
V gene: TRBV12-3/TRBV12-4
CDR3 protein: CASSPPEGLEETQYF
CDR3 DNA: TGTGCCAGCAGTCCCCCGGAGGGGCTTGAAGAGACCCAGTACTTC

clone size: many
D gene: .
J gene: TRBJ2-6
V gene: TRBV7-8
CDR3 protein: CASSRLWISGANVLTF
CDR3 DNA: TGTGCCAGCAGCCGATTGTGGATCTCTGGGGCCAACGTCCTGACTTTC

clone size: many
D gene: TRBD2
J gene: TRBJ2-3
V gene: TRBV5-5
CDR3 protein: CASSMASGSIDTQYF
CDR3 DNA: TGTGCCAGCAGTATGGCTAGCGGGAGTATAGATACGCAGTATTTT

clone size: .
D gene: TRBD2
J gene: TRBJ2-3
V gene: TRBV7-2
CDR3 protein: CASSLVAGVNRDTQYF
CDR3 DNA: TGTGCCAGCAGCTTAGTAGCGGGGGTAAATAGGGATACGCAGTATTTT

clone size: many
D gene: TRBD2
J gene: TRBJ2-3
V gene: TRBV20-1
CDR3 protein: CSAKATSGRTYF
CDR3 DNA: TGCAGTGCTAAGGCGACTAGCGGGAGGACGTATTTT

clone size: many
D gene: .
J gene: TRBJ1-1
V gene: TRBV4-1
CDR3 protein: CASSQDLRTAGDTEAFF
CDR3 DNA: TGCGCCAGCAGCCAAGATTTGAGGACCGCGGGGGACACTGAAGCTTTCTTT

clone size: many
D gene: TRBD2
J gene: TRBJ2-5
V gene: TRBV4-3
CDR3 protein: CASSQDLPSGRAWETQYF
CDR3 DNA: TGCGCCAGCAGCCAAGATCTCCCTAGCGGGAGGGCCTGGGAGACCCAGTACTTC

clone size: many
D gene: .
J gene: TRBJ2-7
V gene: TRBV4-3
CDR3 protein: CASSQGVENSYEQYF
CDR3 DNA: TGCGCCAGCAGCCAAGGGGTGGAGAACTCCTACGAGCAGTACTTC

clone size: many
D gene: .
J gene: TRBJ2-2
V gene: TRBV13
CDR3 protein: CASSLSGKRTGELFF
CDR3 DNA: TGTGCCAGCAGCTTATCGGGAAAACGGACCGGGGAGCTGTTTTTT

clone size: many
D gene: .
J gene: TRBJ2-5
V gene: TRBV5-4
CDR3 protein: CASSSRYQETQYF
CDR3 DNA: TGTGCCAGCAGCTCCAGATACCAAGAGACCCAGTACTTC

clone size: .
D gene: TRBD1
J gene: TRBJ2-1
V gene: TRBV15
CDR3 protein: CATSKGDRGRRNEQFF
CDR3 DNA: TGTGCCACCAGCAAGGGTGACAGGGGGCGCAGGAATGAGCAGTTCTTC

clone size: few
D gene: .
J gene: TRBJ1-6
V gene: TRBV29-1
CDR3 protein: CSVGSGRNSPLHF
CDR3 DNA: TGCAGCGTTGGGTCAGGGAGAAATTCACCCCTCCACTTT

clone size: many
D gene: .
J gene: TRBJ1-2
V gene: TRBV25-1
CDR3 protein: CASSEWGEGYTF
CDR3 DNA: TGTGCCAGCAGTGAATGGGGAGAAGGCTACACCTTC

clone size: .
D gene: .
J gene: TRBJ1-5
V gene: TRBV28
CDR3 protein: CASSLLVTVYSNQPQHF
CDR3 DNA: TGTGCCAGCAGTTTATTAGTGACGGTATATAGCAATCAGCCCCAGCATTTT

clone size: few
D gene: TRBD1
J gene: TRBJ2-1
V gene: TRBV7-2
CDR3 protein: CASSLTGPLNEQFF
CDR3 DNA: TGTGCCAGCAGCTTGACAGGGCCCCTTAATGAGCAGTTCTTC

clone size: many
D gene: .
J gene: TRBJ2-2
V gene: TRBV19
CDR3 protein: CASSITPDNTGELFF
CDR3 DNA: TGTGCCAGTAGTATCACCCCAGACAACACCGGGGAGCTGTTTTTT

clone size: many
D gene: .
J gene: TRBJ1-3
V gene: TRBV20-1
CDR3 protein: CSASMGISGNTIYF
CDR3 DNA: TGCAGTGCTAGTATGGGGATCTCTGGAAACACCATATATTTT

clone size: .
D gene: .
J gene: TRBJ2-5
V gene: TRBV20-1
CDR3 protein: CSARRTDLLPETQYF
CDR3 DNA: TGCAGTGCTCGAAGGACCGATCTCCTTCCAGAGACCCAGTACTTC

clone size: few
D gene: .
J gene: TRBJ2-1
V gene: TRBV4-1
CDR3 protein: CASSQVVADEQFF
CDR3 DNA: TGCGCCAGCAGCCAAGTGGTAGCAGATGAGCAGTTCTTC

clone size: few
D gene: TRBD2
J gene: TRBJ2-7
V gene: TRBV29-1
CDR3 protein: CSVMGGSSYEQYF
CDR3 DNA: TGCAGCGTTATGGGGGGGAGCTCCTACGAGCAGTACTTC

clone size: few
D gene: TRBD1
J gene: TRBJ2-7
V gene: TRBV19
CDR3 protein: CASSRGDRYEQYF
CDR3 DNA: TGTGCCAGTAGTAGAGGGGACAGGTACGAGCAGTACTTC